This T cell receptor (beta chain) was sequenced in a study of blood T cell repertoires in COVID-19. Participants were placed into cohorts based on the clinical history they reported. Cohort 3 recovery required two negative PCRs, clearance, or symptom resolution. The protocol was immunoSEQ multiplex PCR, while the TCRdb copy is restricted to in-frame clones and leaves out a portion. The data contain around 450,000 clones, around 90% of them singletons. The CDR3 length is 14 residues. Deletions cut 2 bases from V and 0 bases from J, with 8 bases between. The germline gives CDR1 KGHSH, CDR2 LQKENI. This clone was observed a handful of times.

This TCR derives from a woman younger than 30 who had recovered from COVID-19. J is TRBJ2-7 and V is TRBV18, with D possibly matching TRBD2 (6 bases). The source material was PBMCs or T cells enriched from blood (not recorded which). CDR3 region: CASSPGRSSYEQYF. For the CDR3, the DNA is TGTGCCAGCTCACCAGGGAGGAGCTCCTACGAGCAGTACTTC.